This TCR beta chain was captured in a study of CD8+CD57+ T cells in acquired aplastic anemia. Study information: Mean yield of DNA from sorted CD4+ and CD8+ cells was approximately 3 ug.

The template used for profiling TCR beta VDJ and CDR3 was genomic DNA. Each CDR3 protein is one row after TCRdb ran MiXCR on the reads. Of around 160,000 distinct CDR3 sequences listed, roughly 43% were seen once; the top ten hold 2.5% to 3.5%. The patients chosen for sequencing had shown expansion of CD8+CD57+ cells (detected by flow cytometry). As a group, the patients uniformly had severe acquired aplastic anemia. This CDR3 has 13 residues. Per germline, CDR1 KGHDR and CDR2 SFDVKD. With 9 bases removed from V and 0 bases from J, the gap between germline ends came to 7 bases. The sample holds one count of this clonotype. Its antigen is undetermined. Study outcomes and limitations: CD8+ Simpson's diversity in patients was not significantly different from that in controls.

Material for sequencing was sorted CD4+, CD8+, or CD8+CD57+ T cells (not recorded which) from PBMCs. This TCR came from a human donor with aplastic anemia. The chain uses TRBV24-1 and TRBJ2-2; D is undetermined. For the CDR3, the DNA is TGTGCCACCGCGACTGCGAACACCGGGGAGCTGTTTTTT. This encodes CATATANTGELFF.